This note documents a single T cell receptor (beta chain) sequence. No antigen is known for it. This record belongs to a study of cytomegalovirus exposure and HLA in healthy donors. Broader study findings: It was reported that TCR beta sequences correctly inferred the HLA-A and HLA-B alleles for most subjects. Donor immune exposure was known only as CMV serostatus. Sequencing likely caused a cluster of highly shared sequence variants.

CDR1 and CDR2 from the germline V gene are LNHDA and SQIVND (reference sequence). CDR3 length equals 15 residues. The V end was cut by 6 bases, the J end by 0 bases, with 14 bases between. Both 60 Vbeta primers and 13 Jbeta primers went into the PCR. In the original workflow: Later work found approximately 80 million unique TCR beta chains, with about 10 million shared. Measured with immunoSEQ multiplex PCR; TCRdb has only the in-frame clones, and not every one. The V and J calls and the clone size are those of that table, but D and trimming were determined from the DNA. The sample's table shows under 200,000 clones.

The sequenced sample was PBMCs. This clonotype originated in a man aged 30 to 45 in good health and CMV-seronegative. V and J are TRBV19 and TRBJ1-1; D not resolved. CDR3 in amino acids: CASSYRREMNTEAFF. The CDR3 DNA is TGTGCCAGTAGCTACAGACGAGAAATGAACACTGAAGCTTTCTTT.